The sequence of this T cell receptor beta chain was determined in a study of regulatory T cells in long-lasting Graves disease. For TCR beta, libraries came from iRepertoire HTBI primers and Arm-PCR of CDR3 regions. MiXCR was run by TCRdb on the multiplex PCR reads, yielding one entry per CDR3 protein. The table has hundreds of thousands of distinct CDR3 sequences, roughly a sixth seen once. The time point is: newly diagnosed GD, antithyroid drugs for less than 3 months. Preparation of the TCR library used RNA extracted from PBMCs. All patients originated from an endocrinology department located in Xi'an, China. V lost 4 bases and J lost 6, with 21 bases in between. This CDR3 is 15 amino acids long. Per the germline V gene, CDR1 is GTSNPN and CDR2 is SVGIG (reference sequence). The data also belong to a second study, concerning T cells in Graves' hyperthyroidism and ophthalmopathy.

This receptor was identified in a young man with Graves disease. The sequencing used peripheral blood mononuclear cells (PBMCs), collected at new diagnosis, from a patient treated with antithyroid drugs. The V and J genes are TRBV30 and TRBJ2-5; possibly TRBD1 or TRBD2 for D (6 bases each). CDR3 DNA sequence: TGTGCCTGGACCACCGGGACCGGGGGCGGAAAGACCCAGTACTTC. Translation gives CAWTTGTGGGKTQYF.